The 24 T cell receptor beta chains presented below share a single source sample, sequenced in a study of response to subunit inactivated influenza vaccine. TCRdb re-called the RT-PCR reads with MiXCR, one entry per CDR3 protein. Among over 450,000 distinct CDR3 sequences listed, 10% to 15% were seen once. The starting material was PBMCs from blood, obtained 40 to 50 days after vaccination. The receptors originated from a man aged 45-65 years who received an inactivated influenza vaccine.

This clonotype has just a few counts. This chain connects TRBV7-9 to TRBJ2-7; 14 nucleotides line up with TRBD2. The CDR3 loop spans 16 amino acids. Germline CDR1 SEHNR, CDR2 FQNEAQ (reference sequence). Trimming removed 4 bases from V and 4 bases from J; junction bases left unmatched: 6. DNA of the CDR3: TGTGCCAGCAGCTCCGGGACTAGCGGGAGTATATACGAGCAGTACTTC. Translated: CASSSGTSGSIYEQYF.

In this sample, this clonotype turned up a few times. The chain joins TRBV20-1 to TRBJ1-6; 9 positions agree with TRBD1. Germline V gene lookup returns CDR1 DFQATT and CDR2 SNEGSKA (reference sequence). The trim removed 3 bases at V and 1 base at J, leaving 7 bases unmatched. CDR3 length equals 17 residues. DNA for the CDR3: TGCAGTGCTAGTGACGAGGACAGGGGATCCTATAATTCACCCCTCCACTTT. As protein: CSASDEDRGSYNSPLHF.

The rearrangement joins TRBV28 to TRBJ2-2, with a weak D call TRBD2 (6 bases). The CDR3 has 15 residues. V lost 3 bases and J 4 bases, leaving 12 bases between the germline ends. Germline assignment: CDR1 MDHEN and CDR2 SYDVKM. The CDR3: CASSLGGIGTGELFF. CDR3 sequence (DNA): TGTGCCAGCAGTTTGGGGGGAATAGGCACCGGGGAGCTGTTTTTT.

This clonotype came up many times. V is TRBV19 and J is TRBJ2-6, with D tentatively TRBD1 or TRBD2 (5 bases each). The ends were cut back, 3 bases at V and 4 bases at J, with 10 bases in the middle. CDR1 is LNHDA and CDR2 is SQIVND in the germline V gene (reference sequence). This CDR3 has 15 residues. This CDR3 reads CASSIGTGGANVLTF. The CDR3 DNA reads as TGTGCCAGTAGTATCGGGACGGGCGGGGCCAACGTCCTGACTTTC.

This chain connects TRBV12-3 or TRBV12-4 to TRBJ2-1; TRBD2 aligns across 8 bases. V was clipped by 3 bases and J by 0 bases; unmatched bases: 4. The CDR3 length is 16 residues. The chain's CDR3 is CASSFVAGSSYNEQFF. The CDR3 DNA sequence: TGTGCCAGCAGTTTTGTAGCGGGAAGCTCCTACAATGAGCAGTTCTTC.

This clonotype was detected ten times or more. J is TRBJ1-1 and V is TRBV29-1, with D perhaps TRBD1 (5 bases). CDR1 is SQVTM and CDR2 is ANQGSEA in the germline V gene. Trimming pared 6 bases from V and 1 base from J, leaving 15 bases between. This CDR3 is 14 amino acids long. The CDR3 nucleotides read TGCAGCGTACGAAAAGGGGCCCGGAACACTGAAGCTTTCTTT. Protein: CSVRKGARNTEAFF.

This clonotype occurred many times. The chain carries TRBV20-1 and TRBJ2-1; D is perhaps TRBD1 (6 bases). Germline-derived CDR1 and CDR2 are DFQATT and SNEGSKA (reference sequence). Trimming removed 4 bases from V and 5 bases from J, with 12 bases in between. CDR3 length: 13 residues. For the CDR3, the DNA is TGCAGTGCTAACTCAGGGGCTAACAATGAGCAGTTCTTC. It translates to CSANSGANNEQFF.

This clonotype was found a few times. The chain has TRBV20-1 and TRBJ2-1; 7 bases match TRBD2. Germline-derived CDR1 and CDR2 are DFQATT and SNEGSKA (reference sequence). CDR3 length: 13 residues. Trimming cost V 7 bases and J 4 bases; bases outside gene matches: 7. This CDR3 is CSVAPGLYNEQFF. CDR3 coding DNA: TGCAGTGTCGCACCGGGACTATACAATGAGCAGTTCTTC.

This clonotype was seen a handful of times. This rearrangement joins TRBV6-1 to TRBJ1-5; D may be TRBD1 (5 bases). CDR3 length: 15 residues. Per germline, CDR1 MNHNS and CDR2 SASEGT. V dropped 5 bases and J dropped 4 bases, with 15 bases sitting between them. The CDR3 DNA sequence: TGTGCCAGCAGTCCCGGGGGGGGTGGAAATCAGCCCCAGCATTTT. As protein: CASSPGGGGNQPQHF.

This chain uses TRBV5-1 with TRBJ2-1; 10 bases line up with TRBD2. Germline CDR1 is SGHRS and CDR2 is YFSETQ. The CDR3 runs to 16 residues. V dropped 4 bases and J dropped 5; count of bases not matched to a gene: 9. The CDR3 loop is CASSTSGTSVNNEQFF. In nucleotides, the CDR3 is TGCGCCAGCAGCACCTCCGGGACTAGCGTGAACAATGAGCAGTTCTTC.

This clonotype was counted only a few times. The gene calls are TRBV7-9 and TRBJ2-7; 9 bases are shared with TRBD2. From germline, CDR1 is SEHNR and CDR2 FQNEAQ (reference sequence). The CDR3 is made up of 14 amino acids. After removal of 5 bases from V and 5 bases from J, the junction contained 7 bases not matched to a gene. CDR3 sequence (DNA): TGTGCCAGCAGCATTAGCGGGAGTAGCCACGAGCAGTACTTC. It translates to CASSISGSSHEQYF.

The V gene is TRBV20-1, the J gene TRBJ2-5; no clear D. In germline, CDR1 is DFQATT, CDR2 SNEGSKA (reference sequence). The CDR3 loop spans 13 amino acids. The V and J ends lost 0 bases and 1 base respectively, with 6 bases between them. CDR3 loop: CSARDPGQETQYF. CDR3 DNA sequence: TGCAGTGCTAGAGATCCGGGCCAAGAGACCCAGTACTTC.

The chain recombines TRBV4-1 with TRBJ1-2; TRBD1 matches at 9 bases. The CDR3 spans 15 residues. Germline lookup yields CDR1 MGHRA and CDR2 YSYEKL. The J segment lost 1 base and the V segment lost 3 bases, leaving 3 bases of the junction unmatched. The CDR3: CASSQGQGNNYGYTF. The DNA for the CDR3 is TGCGCCAGCAGCCAGGGACAGGGAAATAACTATGGCTACACCTTC.

Regarding this clonotype: Relative to the germline gene, one junction end is altered; a read error may explain this. The rearrangement joins TRBV7-7 to TRBJ2-5, with 8 nucleotides matching TRBD1. This CDR3 is built from 15 residues. Germline assignment: CDR1 SSHAT and CDR2 FNYEAQ (reference sequence). This CDR3 reads CASSTTGDAGGTQYF. CDR3 sequence (DNA): TGTGCTAGCAGCACGACAGGGGACGCCGGGGGGACCCAGTACTTC.

The chain is built from TRBV5-1 and TRBJ2-7; TRBD1 aligns across 8 bases. The CDR3 sequence is 15 residues long. V shed 4 bases and J 6 bases; nucleotides not matched to a gene: 12. CDR1 and CDR2 (germline): SGHRS, YFSETQ. CDR3 DNA: TGCGCCAGCAGCCGGAACCAGGGGGCTGCCTCCGAGCAGTACTTC. Protein sequence: CASSRNQGAASEQYF.

The chain has TRBV20-1 and TRBJ2-3, with 10 bases aligning to TRBD1. The CDR3 has 17 amino acids. V trimming: 6 bases; J trimming: 5 bases; junction bases outside the gene matches: 17. The germline gives CDR1 DFQATT, CDR2 SNEGSKA (reference sequence). The CDR3 bases are TGCAGTGCAAAGGGGATCCCTGGACAGGGGGACATAGATACGCAGTATTTT. It is translated as CSAKGIPGQGDIDTQYF.

The chain has TRBV14 and TRBJ2-5; D is perhaps TRBD1 (5 bases). Trimming cost V 3 bases and J 5 bases, with 19 bases left between them. This CDR3 has 16 amino acids. Germline CDR1 and CDR2: SGHDN and FVKESK. In DNA form, the CDR3 reads TGTGCCAGCAGCCACCTAATAACGTCCAGGGTGGAGACCCAGTACTTC. Translation gives CASSHLITSRVETQYF. Full variable domain (rest looked up from reference TRBV14 and TRBJ2-5): EAGVTQFPSHSVIEKGQTVTLRCDPISGHDNLYWYRRVMGKEIKFLLHFVKESKQDESGMPNNRFLAERTGGTYSTLKVQPAELEDSGVYFCASSHLITSRVETQYFGPGTRLLVL.

The chain joins TRBV24-1 to TRBJ2-1; weak D call: TRBD2 (5 bases). The germline V gene encodes CDR1 KGHDR and CDR2 SFDVKD. The ends were cut back, 10 bases at V and 9 bases at J, with 15 bases in the middle. The CDR3 spans 12 residues. The CDR3 reads CATSTGSGEQFF. The DNA of the CDR3 is TGTGCCACAAGTACGGGGTCCGGTGAGCAGTTCTTC.

This clonotype was recorded many times. The CDR3 loop reads CASSVDRGPHNEQFF. The DNA for the CDR3 is TGTGCCAGCAGTGTAGACAGGGGTCCCCACAATGAGCAGTTCTTC. The gene calls are TRBV6-1 and TRBJ2-1; 8 positions match TRBD1. Germline lookup yields CDR1 MNHNS and CDR2 SASEGT. There are 15 residues in the CDR3. The J segment lost 5 bases and the V segment lost 4 bases, leaving 7 bases of the junction unmatched.

This clonotype was recorded at least ten times. This chain links TRBV27 with TRBJ2-5; 8 positions agree with TRBD1. J gave up 7 bases and V 2 bases, and 3 bases lay outside the gene matches. The germline V gene has CDR1 MNHEY and CDR2 SMNVEV (reference sequence). The CDR3 extends over 13 amino acids. The CDR3 nucleotides are TGTGCCAGCAGTTTAGGGACAGGCGGGACCCAGTACTTC. It codes for CASSLGTGGTQYF.

This clonotype was seen only a few times. The chain joins TRBV12-3 or TRBV12-4 to TRBJ1-2; D ambiguous. The CDR3 loop spans 14 amino acids. The ends were cut back, 4 bases at V and 8 bases at J, with 17 bases in the middle. This chain's CDR3 is CASSYGSQAWGYTF. Here the CDR3 DNA reads TGTGCCAGCAGTTACGGCAGTCAGGCGTGGGGCTACACCTTC.

Of note for this clonotype: A clone one base away is much larger, so this may be a read error. The chain has TRBV5-6 and TRBJ2-7; no definite D call. CDR3 length: 16 residues. Germline loops: CDR1 SGHDT, CDR2 YYEEEE. The CDR3 region is CASSPLLRPGSYEHYF. The DNA of the CDR3 is TGTGCCAGCAGCCCCCTATTACGACCCGGATCCTACGAGCATTACTTC. The full variable domain, rest sourced from reference TRBV5-6 and TRBJ2-7, is DAGVTQSPTHLIKTRGQQVTLRCSPKSGHDTVSWYQQALGQGPQFIFQYYEEEERQRGNFPDRFSGHQFPNYSSELNVNALLLGDSALYLCASSPLLRPGSYEHYFGPGTRLTVT.

This clonotype was seen a few times. The chain joins TRBV10-3 to TRBJ2-2; 8 bases agree with TRBD1. With V trimmed by 9 bases and J by 1 base, 4 bases remained unmatched. Germline V lookup: CDR1 ENHRY, CDR2 SYGVKD. The CDR3 covers 14 residues. In nucleotides, the CDR3 is TGTGCCATAAAGACAGGGGTGAACACCGGGGAGCTGTTTTTT. Translated, it gives CAIKTGVNTGELFF.

The V gene is TRBV20-1, the J gene TRBJ2-6; D call uncertain. Trimming removed 0 bases from V and 0 bases from J, with 12 bases in between. This CDR3 contains 17 residues. Germline V gene lookup returns CDR1 DFQATT and CDR2 SNEGSKA (reference sequence). The DNA of the CDR3 is TGCAGTGCTAGAGAGACCCTAAGAGGCTCTGGGGCCAACGTCCTGACTTTC. Its translation: CSARETLRGSGANVLTF.